Each of the 14 T cell receptor beta chains below was sequenced from the same sample in a study of blood T cell repertoires in COVID-19. Repertoires were generated with immunoSEQ multiplex PCR, while TCRdb's copy carries only in-frame clones and drops some. The sample holds fewer than 200,000 clones; roughly 84% are singletons and the top ten take about 1.2%. The specimen was peripheral blood. These receptors were obtained from a man in his 60s who had recovered from COVID-19.

As concerns this clone: In the same sample, other DNA sequences code for this CDR3. The J gene is TRBJ2-3, the V gene TRBV5-1; 7 nucleotides align to TRBD1. With V trimmed by 4 bases and J by 0 bases, 5 bases remained unmatched. This CDR3 is 15 amino acids long. The germline V gene has CDR1 SGHRS and CDR2 YFSETQ. The CDR3 DNA is TGCGCCAGCAGCCTGGGACAGACTAGCACAGATACGCAGTATTTT. Amino acids: CASSLGQTSTDTQYF.

The chain recombines TRBV11-3 with TRBJ2-7; D remains unclear. V gave up 1 base and J gave up 6 bases, with 10 bases separating them. CDR3 size: 13 residues. The V gene's germline CDR1 is SGHNT and CDR2 YENEEA. The chain's CDR3 is CASSLGVGREQYF. The CDR3 DNA reads as TGTGCCAGCAGCTTAGGAGTTGGGCGCGAGCAGTACTTC.

Concerning this clone itself: This sample also contains other DNA sequences that code for the same CDR3. This chain uses TRBV29-1 with TRBJ2-7, with 7 bases matching TRBD1. This CDR3 is 12 amino acids long. V gave up 6 bases and J gave up 0 bases; unmatched junction bases: 2. From germline, CDR1 is SQVTM and CDR2 ANQGSEA. The CDR3 nucleotides read TGCAGCGTCCGGGACAGCTCCTACGAGCAGTACTTC. This codes for CSVRDSSYEQYF.

The chain recombines TRBV7-9 with TRBJ1-2, with a tentative D call TRBD1 (6 bases). The CDR3 extends over 14 amino acids. Trimming took off 3 bases at V and 6 bases at J, with 14 bases between the two ends. Germline CDR1 SEHNR, CDR2 FQNEAQ (reference sequence). Written as DNA, the CDR3 is TGTGCCAGCAGCTTTTCGACAGGTTGGAATGGCTACACCTTC. It is translated as CASSFSTGWNGYTF.

The V gene is TRBV7-2, the J gene TRBJ2-3, with D tentatively TRBD2 (7 bases). Trimming took off 5 bases at V and 4 bases at J, with 22 bases between the two ends. Germline V lookup: CDR1 SGHTA, CDR2 FQGNSA. This CDR3 comprises 17 residues. The CDR3 nucleotides are TGTGCCAGCAGCCTCGGGCGGGGACGGGGGGCGCCAGATACGCAGTATTTT. Residues: CASSLGRGRGAPDTQYF.

The CDR3 bases are TGTGCCAGCAGCTCCCAGGATGGGGGGTCCTATGGCTACACCTTC. The encoded protein is CASSSQDGGSYGYTF. This chain connects TRBV6-1 to TRBJ1-2; a possible D gene is TRBD1 (5 bases). This CDR3 spans 15 amino acids. The ends were cut back, 6 bases at V and 4 bases at J, with 18 bases in the middle. CDR1 MNHNS and CDR2 SASEGT come from the germline V gene.

In its sample, this clone was seen a few times. The chain couples TRBV5-8 to TRBJ2-4; D possibly corresponds to TRBD2 (5 bases). V was pared by 2 bases and J by 3 bases, with 6 bases between. CDR1 and CDR2 from the germline V gene are SGHTS and YDEGEE. The CDR3 is made up of 13 amino acids. DNA for the CDR3: TGTGCCAGCAGCTTTGGACTCAAAAACATTCAGTACTTC. Its translation: CASSFGLKNIQYF.

The CDR3 DNA is TGTGCCAGCAGTCGACAGGGGACCTACGAGCAGTACTTC. Encoded protein: CASSRQGTYEQYF. V and J are TRBV12-3 or TRBV12-4 and TRBJ2-7, with TRBD1 matching over 8 bases. The CDR3 is 13 amino acids. V was clipped by 5 bases and J by 2 bases; unmatched bases: 2.

The chain recombines TRBV4-1 with TRBJ1-2; maybe TRBD1 (5 bases). This CDR3 is built from 15 residues. Germline CDR1 reads MGHRA; CDR2 reads YSYEKL. Trimming removed 0 bases at V and 5 bases at J, with 13 bases between. In DNA form, the CDR3 reads TGCGCCAGCAGCCAAGACCCGGACACGTTTTATGGCTACACCTTC. It codes for CASSQDPDTFYGYTF.

Here the CDR3 reads CSASPQGYGYTF. CDR3 DNA: TGCAGTGCTAGTCCTCAGGGCTATGGCTACACCTTC. The chain uses TRBV20-1 and TRBJ1-2; D might be TRBD1 (5 bases). Trimming removed 3 bases from V and 4 bases from J, with 9 bases in between. The CDR3 has 12 residues. Germline values: CDR1 DFQATT, CDR2 SNEGSKA (reference sequence).

The gene calls are TRBV6-2 or TRBV6-3 and TRBJ1-1; TRBD1 aligns across 8 bases. Germline lookup yields CDR1 MNHEY and CDR2 SVGEGT. The J segment lost 1 base and the V segment lost 2 bases, leaving 12 bases of the junction unmatched. The CDR3 runs 18 residues. CDR3 in DNA: TGTGCCAGCAGTTACGTCCCCGGGACAGGAGGTCGGAACACTGAAGCTTTCTTT. Protein: CASSYVPGTGGRNTEAFF.

This clone appeared a few times. CDR3 sequence: CASRDTSGYNSPLHF. The CDR3 bases are TGTGCCAGTAGGGACACCTCAGGGTATAATTCACCCCTCCACTTT. V usage is TRBV19 and J usage is TRBJ1-6; the D gene is possibly TRBD1 (5 bases). CDR3 length equals 15 residues. V lost 6 bases and J 4 bases, leaving 13 bases between the germline ends. Germline CDR1 reads LNHDA; CDR2 reads SQIVND (reference sequence).

The chain employs TRBV4-1 and TRBJ2-5; TRBD2 matches 8 bases. The CDR3 is made up of 15 amino acids. Per germline, CDR1 MGHRA and CDR2 YSYEKL. Trimming cost V 2 bases and J 2 bases; bases outside gene matches: 4. CDR3 in amino acids: CASSQSQRGQETQYF. The CDR3 DNA reads as TGCGCCAGCAGCCAATCCCAGCGGGGGCAAGAGACCCAGTACTTC.

The V call is TRBV12-5, the J call TRBJ2-5, with 9 bases lining up with TRBD2. The CDR3 contains 15 residues. V trimming: 0 bases; J trimming: 3 bases; junction bases outside the gene matches: 2. The germline gives CDR1 LGHNT, CDR2 FRNRAP. CDR3 nucleotides: TGTGCTAGTGGTTTGGTTAGGACTAGCGAAGAGACCCAGTACTTC. Translation gives CASGLVRTSEETQYF.